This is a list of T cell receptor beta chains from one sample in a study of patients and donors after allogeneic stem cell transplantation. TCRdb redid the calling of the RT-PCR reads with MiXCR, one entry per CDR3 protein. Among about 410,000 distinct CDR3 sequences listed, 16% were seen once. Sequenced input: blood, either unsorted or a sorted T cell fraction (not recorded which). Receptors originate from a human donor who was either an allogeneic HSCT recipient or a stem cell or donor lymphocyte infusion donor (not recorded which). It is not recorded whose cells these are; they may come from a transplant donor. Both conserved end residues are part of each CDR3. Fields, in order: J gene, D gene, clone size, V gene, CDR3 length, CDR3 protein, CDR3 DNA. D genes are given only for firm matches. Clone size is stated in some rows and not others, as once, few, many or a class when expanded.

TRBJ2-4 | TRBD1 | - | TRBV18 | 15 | CASSMTGGTKNIQYF | TGTGCCAGCTCAATGACAGGGGGGACCAAAAACATTCAGTACTTC
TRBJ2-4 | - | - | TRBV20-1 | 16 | CSATDPERIAKNIQYF | TGCAGTGCGACAGACCCGGAACGGATAGCCAAAAACATTCAGTACTTC
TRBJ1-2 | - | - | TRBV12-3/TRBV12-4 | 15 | CASSLDGHSVYGYTF | TGTGCCAGCAGTTTAGACGGTCACAGTGTCTATGGCTACACCTTC
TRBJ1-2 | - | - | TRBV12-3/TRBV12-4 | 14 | CASSLGGLVWGYTF | TGTGCCAGCAGTTTAGGTGGACTGGTGTGGGGCTACACCTTC
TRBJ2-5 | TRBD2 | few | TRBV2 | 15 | CASSDLAGVQETQYF | TGTGCCAGCAGTGATCTAGCGGGGGTACAAGAGACCCAGTACTTC
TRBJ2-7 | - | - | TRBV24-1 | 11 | CATGTEYEQYF | TGTGCCACTGGGACTGAGTACGAGCAGTACTTC
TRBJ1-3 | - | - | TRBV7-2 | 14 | CASSPKGSGNTIYF | TGTGCCAGCAGCCCTAAGGGCTCTGGAAACACCATATATTTT
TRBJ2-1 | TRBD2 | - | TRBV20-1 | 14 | CSAPVASGGAGEFF | TGCAGTGCCCCGGTTGCTAGCGGGGGGGCCGGGGAGTTCTTC
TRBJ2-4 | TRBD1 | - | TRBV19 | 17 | CASLGQGAGLGKNIQYF | TGTGCCAGTTTGGGACAGGGGGCAGGTTTAGGCAAAAACATTCAGTACTTC
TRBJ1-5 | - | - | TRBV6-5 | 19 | CASSYSGRGSPGSNQPQHF | TGTGCCAGCAGTTACTCTGGGCGTGGCTCTCCCGGAAGCAATCAGCCCCAGCATTTT
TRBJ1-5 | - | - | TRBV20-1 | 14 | CSASGVRGNQPQHF | TGCAGTGCTTCTGGGGTCAGGGGCAATCAGCCCCAGCATTTT
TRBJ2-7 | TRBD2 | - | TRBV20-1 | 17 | CSARDRASGDSYWEQYF | TGCAGTGCTAGAGATCGGGCAAGCGGGGACTCATATTGGGAGCAGTACTTC
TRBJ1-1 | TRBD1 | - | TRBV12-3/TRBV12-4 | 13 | CASSLRGTSEAFF | TGTGCCAGCAGCCTCAGGGGGACGAGTGAAGCTTTCTTT
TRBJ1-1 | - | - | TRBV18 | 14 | CASSPTGPGVEAFF | TGTGCCAGCTCACCGACGGGTCCGGGGGTTGAAGCTTTCTTT
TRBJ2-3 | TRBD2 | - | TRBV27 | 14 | CASRRGLATDTQYF | TGTGCCAGCAGAAGAGGACTAGCGACAGATACGCAGTATTTT
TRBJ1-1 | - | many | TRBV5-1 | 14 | CASRPLQANTEAFF | TGCGCCAGCAGGCCTTTACAGGCGAACACTGAAGCTTTCTTT
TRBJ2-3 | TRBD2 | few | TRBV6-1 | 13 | CASRAGGRDTQYF | TGTGCCAGCAGAGCGGGAGGAAGAGATACGCAGTATTTT
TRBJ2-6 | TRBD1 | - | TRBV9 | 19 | CASSDPQGRGRNGANVLTF | TGTGCCAGCAGCGACCCCCAGGGCAGGGGGCGTAATGGGGCCAACGTCCTGACTTTC
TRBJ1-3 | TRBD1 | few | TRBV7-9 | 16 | CASSLTTGGVGNTIYF | TGTGCCAGCAGCTTAACGACAGGGGGCGTTGGAAACACCATATATTTT
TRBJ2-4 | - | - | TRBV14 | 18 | CASSPRGTSRPGKNIQYF | TGTGCCAGCAGTCCCCGTGGAACCAGTAGGCCGGGGAAAAACATTCAGTACTTC
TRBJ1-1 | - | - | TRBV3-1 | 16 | CASSQDLRGRGTEALF | TGTGCCAGCAGCCAAGATCTTAGGGGCCGGGGGACTGAAGCTCTCTTT
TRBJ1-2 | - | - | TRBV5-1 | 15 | CASSLVAGYTDGYTF | TGCGCCAGCAGCTTGGTAGCAGGATATACAGATGGCTACACCTTC
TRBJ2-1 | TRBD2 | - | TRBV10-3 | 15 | CAISEGTSWYNEQFF | TGTGCCATCAGTGAGGGGACTAGCTGGTACAATGAGCAGTTCTTC
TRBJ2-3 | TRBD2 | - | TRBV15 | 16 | CATSRGTSGLTDTQYF | TGTGCCACCAGCAGAGGAACTAGCGGCCTGACAGATACGCAGTATTTT
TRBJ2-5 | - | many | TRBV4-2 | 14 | CASSQVPGGETQYF | TGTGCCAGCAGCCAAGTCCCCGGCGGGGAGACCCAGTACTTC
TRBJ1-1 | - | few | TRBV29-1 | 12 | CSVDSGDTEAFF | TGCAGCGTTGATTCAGGAGACACTGAAGCTTTCTTT
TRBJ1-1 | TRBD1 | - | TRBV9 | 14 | CASSVTGTGGEAFF | TGTGCCAGCAGCGTAACCGGGACAGGGGGCGAGGCTTTCTTT
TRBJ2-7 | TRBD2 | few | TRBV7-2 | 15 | CASSSLAGAPYEQYF | TGTGCCAGCAGCTCCCTAGCGGGAGCTCCCTACGAGCAGTACTTC
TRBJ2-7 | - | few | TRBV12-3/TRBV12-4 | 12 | CASSFLFDEQYF | TGTGCCAGCAGTTTTTTGTTTGACGAGCAGTACTTC
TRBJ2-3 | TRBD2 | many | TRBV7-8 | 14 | CASSFFAGEDTQYF | TGTGCCAGCAGCTTTTTCGCGGGAGAGGATACGCAGTATTTT
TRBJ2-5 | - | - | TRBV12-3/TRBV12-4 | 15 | CASSLDTGSRETQYF | TGTGCCAGCAGTTTAGACACAGGGAGCAGAGAGACCCAGTACTTC
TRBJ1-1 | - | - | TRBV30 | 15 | CAWSVQNRVNTEAFF | TGTGCCTGGAGTGTACAAAACAGGGTGAACACTGAAGCTTTCTTT
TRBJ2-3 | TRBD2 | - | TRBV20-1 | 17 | CSARAPSGAGGRDTQYF | TGCAGTGCTAGAGCCCCTAGCGGGGCGGGAGGAAGAGATACGCAGTATTTT
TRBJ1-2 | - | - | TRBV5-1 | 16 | CASSAQTAPGSYGYTF | TGCGCCAGCAGCGCCCAGACAGCCCCGGGAAGCTATGGCTACACCTTC
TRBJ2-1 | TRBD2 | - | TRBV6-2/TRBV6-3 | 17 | CASSPFRLAGVDNEQFF | TGTGCCAGCAGTCCCTTTCGACTAGCGGGGGTCGACAATGAGCAGTTCTTC
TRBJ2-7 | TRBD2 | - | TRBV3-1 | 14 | CASSQDGTSLEQYF | TGTGCCAGCAGCCAAGACGGGACTAGCCTCGAGCAGTACTTC
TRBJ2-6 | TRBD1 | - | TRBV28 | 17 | CASTYDRGKAGANVLTF | TGTGCCAGCACCTACGACAGGGGAAAGGCTGGGGCCAACGTCCTGACTTTC
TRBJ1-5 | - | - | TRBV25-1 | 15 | CASRGQGSSNQPQHF | TGTGCCAGCAGGGGCCAGGGGAGCAGCAATCAGCCCCAGCATTTT
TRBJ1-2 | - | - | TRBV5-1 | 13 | CASSLVRGSGYTF | TGCGCCAGCAGCTTGGTCAGGGGCTCTGGCTACACCTTC
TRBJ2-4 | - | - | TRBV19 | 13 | CASSTEKGVIQYF | TGTGCCAGTAGTACCGAGAAGGGGGTCATTCAGTACTTC
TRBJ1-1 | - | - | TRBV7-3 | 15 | CASSLNSLRNTEAFF | TGTGCCAGCAGCTTAAACAGCCTGAGGAACACTGAAGCTTTCTTT
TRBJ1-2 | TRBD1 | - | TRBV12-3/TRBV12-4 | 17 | CASSLAARNRGLRGYTF | TGTGCCAGCAGTTTAGCGGCCCGGAACAGGGGGCTTCGTGGCTACACCTTC
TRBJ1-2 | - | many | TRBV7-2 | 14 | CASSLVGWGSDYTF | TGTGCCAGCAGCTTAGTCGGCTGGGGTAGTGACTACACCTTC
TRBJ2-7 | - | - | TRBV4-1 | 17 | CASSQTPGPAFFYEQYF | TGCGCCAGCAGCCAGACGCCGGGCCCCGCTTTCTTCTACGAGCAGTACTTC